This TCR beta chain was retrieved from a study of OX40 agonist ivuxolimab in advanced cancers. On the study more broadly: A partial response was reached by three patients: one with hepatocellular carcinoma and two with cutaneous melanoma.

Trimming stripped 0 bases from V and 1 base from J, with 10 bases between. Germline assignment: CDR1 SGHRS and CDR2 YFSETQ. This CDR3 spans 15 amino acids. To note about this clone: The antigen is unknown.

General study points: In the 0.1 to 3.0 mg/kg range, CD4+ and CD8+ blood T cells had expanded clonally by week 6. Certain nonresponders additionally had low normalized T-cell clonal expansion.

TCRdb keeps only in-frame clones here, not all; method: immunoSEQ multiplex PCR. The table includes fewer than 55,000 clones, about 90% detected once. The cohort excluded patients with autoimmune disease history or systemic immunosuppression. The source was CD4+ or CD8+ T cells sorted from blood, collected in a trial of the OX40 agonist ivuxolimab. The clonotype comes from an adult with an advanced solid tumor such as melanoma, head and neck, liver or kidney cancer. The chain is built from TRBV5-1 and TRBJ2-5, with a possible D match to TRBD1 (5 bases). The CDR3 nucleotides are TGCGCCAGCAGCTTGGTGCTGCAGGGCCAAGAGACCCAGTACTTC. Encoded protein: CASSLVLQGQETQYF.